One and the same sample provided the 18 T cell receptor beta chains below, sequenced in a study of T cells in localized non-small cell lung cancer. Sequencing was performed with immunoSEQ multiplex PCR; in TCRdb, only in-frame clones are kept and a portion is missing. This table holds 130,000 or so clones, roughly 90% found once. Sequencing used peripheral blood, obtained before any cancer treatment. The receptors were sampled from a female donor older than 55 with stage I lung adenocarcinoma.

This chain joins TRBV7-9 and TRBJ2-7; 11 bases match TRBD2. CDR3 size: 16 residues. Germline V gives CDR1 SEHNR, CDR2 FQNEAQ (reference sequence). J was trimmed by 2 bases and V by 8 bases; bases with no gene match: 11. The CDR3 here is CASRASGRFIPYEQYF. Here the CDR3 DNA reads TGTGCCAGCCGGGCTAGCGGGAGGTTCATACCCTACGAGCAGTACTTC.

This chain connects TRBV5-4 to TRBJ1-1; the D gene is possibly TRBD1 (5 bases). This CDR3 is 13 amino acids long. The V gene lost 1 base and the J gene lost 4 bases, with 8 bases spanning the gap. Germline CDR1 is SGHNT and CDR2 is YYREEE (reference sequence). DNA for the CDR3: TGTGCCAGCAGCTTGCAGGGTCCCACTGAAGCTTTCTTT. Amino acid sequence: CASSLQGPTEAFF.

This clone was recorded once. The J gene is TRBJ2-7, the V gene TRBV6-5, with D perhaps TRBD1 or TRBD2 (5 bases each). Germline V gene sequence: CDR1 MNHEY, CDR2 SVGAGI. The CDR3 loop spans 15 amino acids. Trimming removed 0 bases from V and 3 bases from J, with 12 bases in between. CDR3 region: CASSYSTGTVYEQYF. For the CDR3, the DNA is TGTGCCAGCAGTTACTCGACCGGGACGGTCTACGAGCAGTACTTC.

The V call is TRBV11-3, the J call TRBJ2-1; TRBD2 agrees at 16 bases. This CDR3 comprises 17 residues. The junction had 9 bases not matched to a gene; V was cut back by 5 bases and J by 8 bases. Germline V gene lookup returns CDR1 SGHNT and CDR2 YENEEA. The CDR3 DNA reads as TGTGCCAGCAGCATGGGGACTAGCGGGAGGGGGGTCGATGAGCAGTTCTTC. Amino acid sequence: CASSMGTSGRGVDEQFF.

This clone has just a few counts. J is TRBJ2-1 and V is TRBV10-3; perhaps TRBD2 as D (6 bases). Trimming removed 2 bases at V and 9 bases at J, with 14 bases between. The CDR3 is 14 amino acids. Germline V gene data show CDR1 as ENHRY and CDR2 as SYGVKD. CDR3: CAISETRETAEQFF. DNA of the CDR3: TGTGCCATCAGTGAGACCCGGGAGACGGCTGAGCAGTTCTTC.

A single count supports this clone. The J gene is TRBJ2-1, the V gene TRBV28; TRBD1 matches 10 bases. The CDR3 loop spans 18 amino acids. J was trimmed by 4 bases and V by 1 base; bases with no gene match: 10. Germline V gene data show CDR1 as MDHEN and CDR2 as SYDVKM. The CDR3 DNA reads TGTGCCAGCAGTTTATATGGCTTGACAGGGGGCAGGTACAATGAGCAGTTCTTC. Amino acid sequence: CASSLYGLTGGRYNEQFF.

The rearrangement joins TRBV20-1 to TRBJ2-4; D gene unclear. The CDR3 has 11 residues. Germline V gene data show CDR1 as DFQATT and CDR2 as SNEGSKA (reference sequence). V lost 7 bases and J lost 15, with 19 bases in between. The CDR3 region has the DNA TGCAGTGTTCGTTCGACCCGGCGAGGGTACTTC. Encoded protein: CSVRSTRRGYF.

V gene TRBV19 combines with J gene TRBJ2-7; TRBD2 matches at 9 bases. CDR1 is LNHDA, CDR2 SQIVND, per germline (reference sequence). With V trimmed by 3 bases and J by 3 bases, 6 bases remained unmatched. The CDR3 consists of 15 residues. CDR3 coding DNA: TGTGCCAGTAGTATCCAAGGTAGCGGGAGCTACGAGCAGTACTTC. Residues: CASSIQGSGSYEQYF. The full variable domain, in which reference TRBV19 and TRBJ2-7 provide the parts outside the CDR3, is DGGITQSPKYLFRKEGQNVTLSCEQNLNHDAMYWYRQDPGQGLRLIYYSQIVNDFQKGDIAEGYSVSREKKESFPLTVTSAQKNPTAFYLCASSIQGSGSYEQYFGPGTRLTVT.

The chain joins TRBV30 to TRBJ1-4; 7 positions match TRBD1. Germline V gene lookup returns CDR1 GTSNPN and CDR2 SVGIG (reference sequence). This CDR3 has 13 amino acids. V shed 5 bases and J 10 bases; nucleotides not matched to a gene: 10. CDR3 amino acids: CAWLGQREGKLFF. For the CDR3, the DNA is TGTGCCTGGTTGGGACAGAGGGAGGGAAAACTGTTTTTT.

This rearrangement joins TRBV6-1 to TRBJ2-1, with 11 bases fitting TRBD2. The CDR3 has 14 residues. Germline loops: CDR1 MNHNS, CDR2 SASEGT. V shed 5 bases and J 8 bases; nucleotides not matched to a gene: 5. In DNA, the CDR3 is TGTGCCAGCAGTTTAGCGGGAGGGTTAGATGAGCAGTTCTTC. This translates into CASSLAGGLDEQFF.

This clone has more than one count but fewer than ten. The chain is built from TRBV7-2 and TRBJ2-1; 8 positions match TRBD2. Looked up from germline, CDR1 is SGHTA and CDR2 is FQGNSA. J was trimmed by 9 bases and V by 5 bases; bases with no gene match: 15. The CDR3 length is 16 residues. CDR3: CASSTRTLAGRGEQFF. CDR3 nucleotides: TGTGCCAGCAGCACCCGGACCTTAGCGGGGCGCGGTGAGCAGTTCTTC.

The chain carries TRBV19 and TRBJ2-2; possible D gene TRBD2, 6 bases. The V end lost 3 bases, the J end lost 4 bases, and 18 bases lay between the germline ends. Germline CDR1 LNHDA, CDR2 SQIVND (reference sequence). This CDR3 has 17 amino acids. This chain's CDR3 is CASSIILWGGVTGELFF. CDR3 bases: TGTGCCAGTAGTATTATCCTTTGGGGAGGTGTCACCGGGGAGCTGTTTTTT. The whole variable domain, filled in from reference TRBV19 and TRBJ2-2, reads DGGITQSPKYLFRKEGQNVTLSCEQNLNHDAMYWYRQDPGQGLRLIYYSQIVNDFQKGDIAEGYSVSREKKESFPLTVTSAQKNPTAFYLCASSIILWGGVTGELFFGEGSRLTVL.

The chain links TRBV28 to TRBJ2-7, with a weak D call TRBD2 (6 bases). Trimming removed 6 bases from V and 3 bases from J, with 24 bases in between. The CDR3 has 17 amino acids. In germline, CDR1 is MDHEN, CDR2 SYDVKM. CDR3: CASSAVSDSTRNYEQYF. As DNA, the CDR3 is TGTGCCAGCAGCGCAGTCTCCGACTCGACTAGAAACTACGAGCAGTACTTC.

This clone was detected only once. This chain connects TRBV11-3 to TRBJ2-7; D is undetermined. V was trimmed by 2 bases and J by 7 bases, leaving 9 bases between them. The germline V gene has CDR1 SGHNT and CDR2 YENEEA. This CDR3 spans 12 amino acids. The CDR3 nucleotides read TGTGCCAGCAGCTTAACCATGGGAGAGCAGTACTTC. This sequence encodes CASSLTMGEQYF.

The genes are TRBV5-1 and TRBJ2-5, with D uncertain. The CDR3 sequence is 11 residues long. Germline-derived CDR1 and CDR2 are SGHRS and YFSETQ. Trimming left V 0 bases short and J 7 bases short, with 4 bases between. DNA of the CDR3: TGCGCCAGCAGCTTGGTAGGGACCCAGTACTTC. Protein: CASSLVGTQYF.

The chain recombines TRBV5-1 with TRBJ2-5; D may be TRBD2 (5 bases). The CDR3 is 16 residues long. V dropped 5 bases and J dropped 5 bases, with 22 bases sitting between them. CDR1 and CDR2 (germline): SGHRS, YFSETQ. The CDR3 loop reads CASRPPPAGTRETQYF. The CDR3 region has the DNA TGCGCCAGCAGGCCCCCCCCGGCGGGTACACGGGAGACCCAGTACTTC.

The gene calls are TRBV13 and TRBJ1-3; D unresolved. This CDR3 spans 15 amino acids. V dropped 4 bases and J dropped 3 bases, with 13 bases sitting between them. In germline, CDR1 is PRHDT, CDR2 FYEKMQ (reference sequence). The CDR3 DNA sequence: TGTGCCAGCAGCTCAGAAACCGTGAGTGGAAACACCATATATTTT. Translation: CASSSETVSGNTIYF. The entire variable domain, with the rest obtained from reference TRBV13 and TRBJ1-3, is as follows: AAGVIQSPRHLIKEKRETATLKCYPIPRHDTVYWYQQGPGQDPQFLISFYEKMQSDKGSIPDRFSAQQFSDYHSELNMSSLELGDSALYFCASSSETVSGNTIYFGEGSWLTVV.

This chain connects TRBV11-2 to TRBJ2-3; D is unresolved. Deletions cut 0 bases from V and 11 bases from J, with 12 bases between. Per the germline V gene, CDR1 is SGHAT and CDR2 is FQNNGV. The CDR3 has 13 residues. The CDR3 sequence: CASSLDPTGMQYF. The CDR3 DNA sequence: TGTGCCAGCAGCTTAGATCCCACTGGTATGCAGTATTTT.